This TCR beta chain came from a study of blood T cell repertoires in COVID-19. At the level of the study: The samples span acute and convalescent COVID-19 from the United States, Italy and Spain. T cells, B-cell-depleted T cells, or PBMCs supplied cDNA or gDNA.

Original processing methods: The authors estimated nucleated cell counts from reference gene primer amplification. Profiling relied on immunoSEQ multiplex PCR, and the TCRdb table lists in-frame clones only, not all of them. D and trimming come from the DNA, and the V and J calls and clone size come from that table. The table shows about 160,000 clones, with almost 85% occurring only once. The germline gives CDR1 MNHEY, CDR2 SVGEGT. The CDR3 spans 14 residues. Between the trimmed V and J ends, which lost 3 bases and 0 bases, there was a span of 9 bases. V gene TRBV6-2 or TRBV6-3 combines with J gene TRBJ2-7; possible D gene TRBD1, 5 bases. Source material: peripheral blood. The TCR sequence derives from a woman aged 80 or over with acute or convalescent COVID-19. Written as DNA, the CDR3 is TGTGCCAGCAGTTATGGTGACAGCTCCTACGAGCAGTACTTC. As protein: CASSYGDSSYEQYF.